Listed below are T cell receptor beta chains from one sample, sequenced in a study of vaccination effects on CD4 cells after COVID-19. Their target antigens are unknown. Clones were sequenced by immunoSEQ multiplex PCR, and TCRdb holds only the in-frame ones, with some missing. The data show roughly 63,000 clones, about four fifths seen once. The material was CD4+ T cells from PBMCs cultured with SARS-CoV-2 spike peptides, obtained before COVID-19 vaccination. Receptors originate from a human donor who received a COVID-19 vaccine. Each CDR3 is given with its conserved first and last residue. The D gene is left open where the match is weak. Not every row has a clone size; where given, it reads once, few, many or a size class.

cdr3_nt: TGCGCCAGCAGGAACGGCGTCTTGACCGGGGAGCTGTTTTTT
cdr3_aa: CASRNGVLTGELFF
cdr3_length: 14
v_call: TRBV4-3
clone_size: NA
j_call: TRBJ2-2
d_call: NA

cdr3_nt: TGTGCCAGCAGCCAAAGGATGAACTATGGCTACACCTTC
cdr3_aa: CASSQRMNYGYTF
cdr3_length: 13
v_call: TRBV5-4
clone_size: few
j_call: TRBJ1-2
d_call: NA

cdr3_nt: TGCGCCAGCAGAACAGGGGTTGGGGCCAACGTCCTGACTTTC
cdr3_aa: CASRTGVGANVLTF
cdr3_length: 14
v_call: TRBV4-3
clone_size: NA
j_call: TRBJ2-6
d_call: TRBD1

cdr3_nt: TGTGCCAGCAGCCAAGGTTGGTCCCCCGGTGGAGGCTACACCTTC
cdr3_aa: CASSQGWSPGGGYTF
cdr3_length: 15
v_call: TRBV14
clone_size: few
j_call: TRBJ1-2
d_call: NA

cdr3_nt: TGTGCCAGCTCACCCCCGGAGAGCTCTGGAAACACCATATATTTT
cdr3_aa: CASSPPESSGNTIYF
cdr3_length: 15
v_call: TRBV18
clone_size: NA
j_call: TRBJ1-3
d_call: NA

cdr3_nt: TGTGCCAGCTCTCGGGACAGGGGTAACACAGATACGCAGTATTTT
cdr3_aa: CASSRDRGNTDTQYF
cdr3_length: 15
v_call: TRBV18
clone_size: NA
j_call: TRBJ2-3
d_call: TRBD1

cdr3_nt: TGTGCCAGCAGCTTAGGGTTCCGGTCCCGGGGCGGGGAGCTGTTTTTT
cdr3_aa: CASSLGFRSRGGELFF
cdr3_length: 16
v_call: TRBV7-6
clone_size: NA
j_call: TRBJ2-2
d_call: NA

cdr3_nt: TGCGCCAGCAGCTTGGGACAGAACAACTATGGCTACACCTTC
cdr3_aa: CASSLGQNNYGYTF
cdr3_length: 14
v_call: TRBV5-1
clone_size: few
j_call: TRBJ1-2
d_call: NA

cdr3_nt: TGTGCCAGCAGCTTAGAACTGGGCGGGGGGGCCTGGACCCAGTACTTC
cdr3_aa: CASSLELGGGAWTQYF
cdr3_length: 16
v_call: TRBV11-2
clone_size: NA
j_call: TRBJ2-5
d_call: TRBD2

cdr3_nt: TGTGCCAGCAGTCGGGGTTTTTGGGAGTTTAACTATGGCTACACCTTC
cdr3_aa: CASSRGFWEFNYGYTF
cdr3_length: 16
v_call: TRBV11-2
clone_size: NA
j_call: TRBJ1-2
d_call: NA

cdr3_nt: TGTGCCAGCAGCTCGAGGAGGCAGGGGGCATCAGGCAATCAGCCCCAGCATTTT
cdr3_aa: CASSSRRQGASGNQPQHF
cdr3_length: 18
v_call: TRBV5-6
clone_size: NA
j_call: TRBJ1-5
d_call: TRBD1

cdr3_nt: TGTGCCAGCAGTGACTCGGGGGACAACTACAATGAGCAGTTCTTC
cdr3_aa: CASSDSGDNYNEQFF
cdr3_length: 15
v_call: TRBV6-4
clone_size: NA
j_call: TRBJ2-1
d_call: NA

cdr3_nt: TGTGCCAGCAGAGGGGTCCCGGACAATCAGCCCCAGCATTTT
cdr3_aa: CASRGVPDNQPQHF
cdr3_length: 14
v_call: TRBV27
clone_size: NA
j_call: TRBJ1-5
d_call: NA

cdr3_nt: TGTGCCAGCAGCGATACAGGGGGCAACCTCTATGGCTACACCTTC
cdr3_aa: CASSDTGGNLYGYTF
cdr3_length: 15
v_call: TRBV7-9
clone_size: NA
j_call: TRBJ1-2
d_call: TRBD1

cdr3_nt: TGTGCCAGCAGCTGGGACAGGGATAATGAAAAACTGTTTTTT
cdr3_aa: CASSWDRDNEKLFF
cdr3_length: 14
v_call: TRBV7-2
clone_size: NA
j_call: TRBJ1-4
d_call: TRBD1

cdr3_nt: TGTGCTAGTGGTTTGGGTGGTCAGCCCCAGCATTTT
cdr3_aa: CASGLGGQPQHF
cdr3_length: 12
v_call: TRBV12-5
clone_size: NA
j_call: TRBJ1-5
d_call: NA

cdr3_nt: TGTGCCAGCAGTTTAGGAGGGCCGGGAAACACCATATATTTT
cdr3_aa: CASSLGGPGNTIYF
cdr3_length: 14
v_call: TRBV28
clone_size: NA
j_call: TRBJ1-3
d_call: NA

cdr3_nt: TGTGCCAGCAGTCGACAGGGAAGCTATGGCTACACCTTC
cdr3_aa: CASSRQGSYGYTF
cdr3_length: 13
v_call: TRBV28
clone_size: NA
j_call: TRBJ1-2
d_call: TRBD1

cdr3_nt: TGTGCCAGCAGCCTCAGTGGTGGTAGCACTGAAGCTTTCTTT
cdr3_aa: CASSLSGGSTEAFF
cdr3_length: 14
v_call: TRBV28
clone_size: NA
j_call: TRBJ1-1
d_call: NA